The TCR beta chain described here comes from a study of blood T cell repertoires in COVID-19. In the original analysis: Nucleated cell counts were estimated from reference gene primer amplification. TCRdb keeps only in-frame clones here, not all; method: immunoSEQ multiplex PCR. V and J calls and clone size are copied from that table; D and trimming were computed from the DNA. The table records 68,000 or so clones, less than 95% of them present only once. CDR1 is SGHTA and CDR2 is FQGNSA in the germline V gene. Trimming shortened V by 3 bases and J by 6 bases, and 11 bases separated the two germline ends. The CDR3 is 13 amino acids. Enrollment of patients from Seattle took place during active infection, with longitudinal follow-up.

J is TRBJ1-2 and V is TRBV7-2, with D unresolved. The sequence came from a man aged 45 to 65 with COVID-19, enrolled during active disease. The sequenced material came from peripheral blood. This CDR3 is CASSFPRVDGYTF. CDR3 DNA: TGTGCCAGCAGCTTCCCCCGGGTAGATGGCTACACCTTC.